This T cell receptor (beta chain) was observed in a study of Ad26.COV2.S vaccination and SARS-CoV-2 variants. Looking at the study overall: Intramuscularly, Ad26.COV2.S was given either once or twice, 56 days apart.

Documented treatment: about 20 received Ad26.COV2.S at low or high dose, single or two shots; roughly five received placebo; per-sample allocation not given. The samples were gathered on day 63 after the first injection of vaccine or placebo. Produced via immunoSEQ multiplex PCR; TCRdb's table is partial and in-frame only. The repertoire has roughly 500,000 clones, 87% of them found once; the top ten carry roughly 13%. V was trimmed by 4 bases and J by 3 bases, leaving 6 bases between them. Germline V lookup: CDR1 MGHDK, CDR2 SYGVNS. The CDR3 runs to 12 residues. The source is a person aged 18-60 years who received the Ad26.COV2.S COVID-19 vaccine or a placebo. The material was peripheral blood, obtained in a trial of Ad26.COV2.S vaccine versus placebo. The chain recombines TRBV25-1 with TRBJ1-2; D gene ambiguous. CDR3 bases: TGTGCCAGCAGTGGAGTCCACTATGGCTACACCTTC. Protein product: CASSGVHYGYTF.